The 23 T cell receptor beta chains below all came from one sample that was sequenced in a study of identical twins. TCRdb re-called the 5' RACE reads with MiXCR, one entry per CDR3 protein. The sample yields around 510,000 distinct CDR3 sequences, roughly an eighth seen once. The same sample was also used in a study of yellow fever vaccine responses in identical twins.

Sequencing used CD4+ T cells sorted from blood. All receptors derive from a woman aged 18 to 35 in good health.

The rearrangement joins TRBV5-5 to TRBJ2-5; tentative D call: TRBD2 (6 bases). CDR1 is SGHKS and CDR2 is YYEKEE in the germline V gene (reference sequence). The CDR3 has 16 amino acids. Trimming took 4 bases from V and 5 from J, leaving 21 bases between them. The CDR3 region has the DNA TGTGCCAGCAGCGCGGGCCACCGGGAGAACTCGGAGACCCAGTACTTC. It yields the protein CASSAGHRENSETQYF.

The V call is TRBV27, the J call TRBJ2-1; 7 bases are a match to TRBD1. The junction had 8 bases not matched to a gene; V was cut back by 2 bases and J by 7 bases. There are 15 residues in the CDR3. Germline assignment: CDR1 MNHEY and CDR2 SMNVEV (reference sequence). The CDR3 here is CASSLSDRATNEQFF. The CDR3, as DNA: TGTGCCAGCAGTTTAAGTGACAGGGCAACGAATGAGCAGTTCTTC.

The CDR3 coding sequence is TGTGCCAGCAGCCAATGGGACGGAGACTACGAGCAGTACTTC. Protein: CASSQWDGDYEQYF. V is TRBV4-2 and J is TRBJ2-7; D assignment may be TRBD1 or TRBD2 (5 bases each). This CDR3 has 14 residues. The germline CDR1 and CDR2 sequences are LGHNA and YNFKEQ. The V gene lost 2 bases and the J gene lost 3 bases, with 11 bases spanning the gap.

This clonotype was seen a handful of times. The genes are TRBV28 and TRBJ2-5; 7 nucleotides line up with TRBD1. Per germline, CDR1 MDHEN and CDR2 SYDVKM. The CDR3 length is 15 residues. J was trimmed by 2 bases and V by 8 bases; bases with no gene match: 11. The DNA of the CDR3 is TGTGCCAGCTTCCCGCTCCGACAGGGACAAGAGACCCAGTACTTC. Translating gives CASFPLRQGQETQYF.

This clonotype was counted between two and nine times. The V gene is TRBV29-1, the J gene TRBJ2-5; perhaps TRBD1 as D (6 bases). Trimming cost V 5 bases and J 0 bases, with 10 bases left between them. The CDR3 runs to 13 residues. Germline assignment: CDR1 SQVTM and CDR2 ANQGSEA. The CDR3 is CSVFGTYQETQYF. The CDR3 coding sequence is TGCAGCGTTTTTGGGACATACCAAGAGACCCAGTACTTC.

The V call is TRBV9, the J call TRBJ2-5; 8 bases are shared with TRBD1. Trimming removed 3 bases from V and 12 bases from J; junction bases left unmatched: 7. Looked up from germline, CDR1 is SGDLS and CDR2 is YYNGEE. The CDR3 sequence is 12 residues long. The CDR3 reads CASSAGTGVKYF. DNA of the CDR3: TGTGCCAGCAGCGCCGGGACAGGAGTAAAGTACTTC.

The DNA for the CDR3 is TGTGCCAGCAGCCCGAAGGCCAGCAGCAATGAGCAGTTCTTC. It yields the protein CASSPKASSNEQFF. The rearrangement joins TRBV7-3 to TRBJ2-1; D is undetermined. The V end was cut by 5 bases, the J end by 6 bases, with 14 bases between. This CDR3 is 14 amino acids long. CDR1 SGHTA and CDR2 FQGTGA come from the germline V gene.

The V call is TRBV30, the J call TRBJ2-5, with 7 bases aligning to TRBD2. The CDR3 spans 14 residues. V was pared by 3 bases and J by 5 bases, with 9 bases of the junction left unmatched. Germline loops: CDR1 GTSNPN, CDR2 SVGIG (reference sequence). The CDR3 is CAWSPWGGGETQYF. The CDR3, as DNA: TGTGCCTGGAGCCCATGGGGGGGAGGTGAGACCCAGTACTTC. The variable domain in full, completed from reference TRBV30 and TRBJ2-5, reads SQTIHQWPATLVQPVGSPLSLECTVEGTSNPNLYWYRQAAGRGLQLLFYSVGIGQISSEVPQNLSASRPQDRQFILSSKKLLLSDSGFYLCAWSPWGGGETQYFGPGTRLLVL.

The chain joins TRBV29-1 to TRBJ1-5, with D tentatively TRBD1 (6 bases). Germline assignment: CDR1 SQVTM and CDR2 ANQGSEA. The CDR3 runs 13 residues. Deletions cut 4 bases from V and 7 bases from J, with 14 bases between. The CDR3 DNA follows: TGCAGCGTTGTGGGGGGGGCTGGGCAGCCCCAGCATTTT. Residues: CSVVGGAGQPQHF.

The rearrangement uses TRBV10-3 and TRBJ2-2, with 11 bases fitting TRBD1. V shed 6 bases, J shed 2 bases, and the junction held 8 bases outside the gene matches. The germline gives CDR1 ENHRY, CDR2 SYGVKD. The CDR3 is 17 amino acids. The CDR3 reads CAIRRDRGDLNTGELFF. CDR3 bases: TGTGCCATCAGACGGGACAGGGGGGACCTAAACACCGGGGAGCTGTTTTTT.

This clonotype was seen a few times. In DNA, the CDR3 is TGTGCCAGCAGTGACAAATCGACAGCCCAGGGCATTCAGTACTTC. Translating gives CASSDKSTAQGIQYF. The rearrangement links TRBV6-1 to TRBJ2-4; D is perhaps TRBD1 (5 bases). Trimming pared 3 bases from V and 9 bases from J, leaving 18 bases between. The germline gives CDR1 MNHNS, CDR2 SASEGT. This CDR3 has 15 residues.

This clonotype was recorded a few times. The rearrangement joins TRBV5-1 to TRBJ2-5; possible D gene TRBD2, 6 bases. CDR1 is SGHRS and CDR2 is YFSETQ in the germline V gene. CDR3 length equals 16 residues. V shed 3 bases and J shed 1 base, with 16 bases lying between them. For the CDR3, the DNA is TGCGCCAGCAGCTATCAACTCGCGGGACTCCAAGAGACCCAGTACTTC. Amino acids: CASSYQLAGLQETQYF.

This clonotype came up a few times. This chain uses TRBV4-3 with TRBJ2-3; either TRBD1 or TRBD2 may supply D (5 bases each). V was pared by 3 bases and J by 4 bases, with 8 bases between. This CDR3 region has 13 residues. In germline, CDR1 is LGHNA, CDR2 YSLEER. CDR3 nucleotide sequence: TGCGCCAGCAGCCAGACAGCGGCAGATACGCAGTATTTT. Protein: CASSQTAADTQYF.

CDR3 sequence reads: CAISEGNLSYEQYF. Written as DNA, the CDR3 is TGTGCCATCAGTGAAGGTAACCTGAGCTACGAGCAGTACTTC. This sequence joins TRBV10-3 and TRBJ2-7; D is ambiguous. The CDR3 totals 14 residues. Trimming took 3 bases from V and 3 from J, leaving 12 bases between them. Per germline, CDR1 ENHRY and CDR2 SYGVKD.

The V call is TRBV12-3 or TRBV12-4, the J call TRBJ1-2, with D perhaps TRBD1 (6 bases). The CDR3 has 13 residues. Trimming took off 6 bases at V and 3 bases at J, with 11 bases between the two ends. As DNA, the CDR3 is TGTGCCAGCAGACAGGGAACGGACTATGGCTACACCTTC. Translated: CASRQGTDYGYTF.

At least ten counts were recorded for this clonotype. This sequence joins TRBV6-2 or TRBV6-3 and TRBJ1-5; 9 bases match TRBD1. Losses at the gene ends were 2 bases for V and 7 bases for J; bases not matched to a gene: 3. This CDR3 is built from 14 residues. The germline gives CDR1 MNHEY, CDR2 SVGEGT. CDR3 region: CASSYGTGWQPQHF. In DNA, the CDR3 is TGTGCCAGCAGTTACGGGACAGGGTGGCAGCCCCAGCATTTT.

The J gene is TRBJ2-4, the V gene TRBV14; D remains unclear. CDR3 size: 13 residues. Germline V gene lookup returns CDR1 SGHDN and CDR2 FVKESK. Trimming cost V 2 bases and J 9 bases, with 11 bases left between them. The CDR3 loop reads CASSQFRAAIQYF. The CDR3, as DNA: TGTGCCAGCAGCCAATTTCGAGCTGCCATTCAGTACTTC.

This chain connects TRBV7-9 to TRBJ2-3; D is ambiguous. The V end was cut by 2 bases, the J end by 1 base, with 16 bases between. Germline CDR1 and CDR2: SEHNR and FQNEAQ (reference sequence). The CDR3 is made up of 17 amino acids. CDR3 loop: CASSLFLAIEGTDTQYF. CDR3 nucleotides: TGTGCCAGCAGCTTATTCTTGGCCATAGAGGGCACAGATACGCAGTATTTT.

This clonotype was recorded a few times. The gene calls are TRBV12-3 or TRBV12-4 and TRBJ2-1; TRBD2 matches 7 bases. The junction had 13 bases not matched to a gene; V was cut back by 6 bases and J by 8 bases. There are 15 residues in the CDR3. CDR3 in amino acids: CASSTGTTPKDEQFF. CDR3 coding DNA: TGTGCCAGCAGCACCGGGACTACCCCTAAGGATGAGCAGTTCTTC.

This clonotype has just one count. The V and J genes are TRBV3-1 and TRBJ2-3; the match to TRBD2 covers 8 bases. Germline CDR1 reads LGHDT; CDR2 reads YNNKEL (reference sequence). The V gene end was trimmed by 7 bases and the J gene end by 5 bases; junction bases not matched to a gene: 8. This CDR3 is built from 14 residues. CDR3 residues: CASNILAGGDTQYF. CDR3 DNA: TGTGCCAGCAACATTCTGGCGGGGGGAGATACGCAGTATTTT.

In its sample, this clonotype was seen a few times. The genes are TRBV20-1 and TRBJ2-7, with D maybe TRBD2 (5 bases). This CDR3 is built from 14 residues. Germline V gene data show CDR1 as DFQATT and CDR2 as SNEGSKA (reference sequence). V was shortened by 0 bases and J by 0 bases, with 9 bases between the two germline ends. The CDR3 sequence: CSARDYGGSYEQYF. In DNA, the CDR3 is TGCAGTGCTAGAGATTACGGAGGCTCCTACGAGCAGTACTTC.

This clonotype was detected ten times or more. V gene TRBV21-1 combines with J gene TRBJ2-4; TRBD1 is taken as the D call from the table, unchecked against the DNA. TRBV21-1 is a listed pseudogene. This CDR3 spans 18 amino acids. CDR3 protein: CASSKLAGNSLAKNIQYF. The CDR3 nucleotides are TGTGCCAGCAGCAAGCTCGCAGGGAACAGTCTAGCCAAAAACATTCAGTACTTC.

This clonotype was detected ten times or more. The genes are TRBV12-3 or TRBV12-4 and TRBJ2-5; D might be TRBD1 (5 bases). Trimming took 3 bases from V and 10 from J, leaving 12 bases between them. The CDR3 consists of 12 residues. The CDR3 loop reads CASSFDSRDQYF. The CDR3 DNA follows: TGTGCCAGCAGTTTCGACAGCAGAGACCAGTACTTC.